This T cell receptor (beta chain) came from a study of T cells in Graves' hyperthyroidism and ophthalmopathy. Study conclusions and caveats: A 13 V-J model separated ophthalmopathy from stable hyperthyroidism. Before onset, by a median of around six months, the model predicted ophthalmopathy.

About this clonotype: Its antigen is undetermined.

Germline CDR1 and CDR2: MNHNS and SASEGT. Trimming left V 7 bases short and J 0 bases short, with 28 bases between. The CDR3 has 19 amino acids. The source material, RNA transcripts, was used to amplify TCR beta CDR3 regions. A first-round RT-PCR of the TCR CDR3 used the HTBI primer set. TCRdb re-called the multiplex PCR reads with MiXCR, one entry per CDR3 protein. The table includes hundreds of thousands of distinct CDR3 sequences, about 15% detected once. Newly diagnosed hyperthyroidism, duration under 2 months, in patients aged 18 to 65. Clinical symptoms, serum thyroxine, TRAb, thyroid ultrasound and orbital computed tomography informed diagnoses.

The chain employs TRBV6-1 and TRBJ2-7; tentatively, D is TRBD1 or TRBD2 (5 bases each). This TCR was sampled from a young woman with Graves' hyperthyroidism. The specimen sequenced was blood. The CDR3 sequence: CASKGETSSFQGGSYEQYF. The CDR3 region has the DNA TGTGCCAGCAAGGGAGAAACCAGCAGCTTCCAGGGTGGCTCCTACGAGCAGTACTTC.